The 12 T cell receptor beta chains below come from one sample, sequenced in a study of CD8 T cells in ankylosing spondylitis. TCRdb passed the 5' RACE reads through MiXCR, listing each CDR3 protein once. The sample holds about 280,000 distinct CDR3 sequences, roughly 20% seen once. The sample comprised blood, either unsorted or a sorted T cell fraction (not recorded which). Receptors originate from a male donor with ankylosing spondylitis or in good health (not recorded which).

This clonotype was detected a few times. Germline is not matched at one junction end, which may reflect a read error. The chain is built from TRBV28 and TRBJ2-3, with 9 bases lining up with TRBD2. From germline, CDR1 is MDHEN and CDR2 SYDVKM. CDR3 length equals 14 residues. DNA of the CDR3: TGCCTAGCGGGACTTCCCGCTAGCACAGATACGCAGTATTTT. This sequence encodes CLAGLPASTDTQYF.

A few counts support this clonotype. This chain uses TRBV10-3 with TRBJ1-3; D not certain. Germline V lookup: CDR1 ENHRY, CDR2 SYGVKD. Trimming removed 7 bases at V and 0 bases at J, with 13 bases between. CDR3 length: 15 residues. CDR3 sequence (DNA): TGTGCCATCACCTGGACGGGGAGCTCTGGAAACACCATATATTTT. Protein product: CAITWTGSSGNTIYF.

The V and J genes are TRBV28 and TRBJ1-5; no clear D. The germline gives CDR1 MDHEN, CDR2 SYDVKM. CDR3 length equals 15 residues. The germline V and J ends were trimmed by 4 bases and 4 bases, with 14 bases remaining between them. CDR3 loop: CASSYIEVPNQPQHF. CDR3 sequence (DNA): TGTGCCAGCAGTTATATTGAGGTCCCTAATCAGCCCCAGCATTTT. Together with reference TRBV28 and TRBJ1-5, the CDR3 gives the full variable domain: DVKVTQSSRYLVKRTGEKVFLECVQDMDHENMFWYRQDPGLGLRLIYFSYDVKMKEKGDIPEGYSVSREKKERFSLILESASTNQTSMYLCASSYIEVPNQPQHFGDGTRLSIL.

This chain connects TRBV6-2 or TRBV6-3 to TRBJ2-1, with TRBD2 identical over 15 bases. After removal of 2 bases from V and 3 bases from J, the junction contained 8 bases not matched to a gene. In germline, CDR1 is MNHEY, CDR2 SVGEGT. The CDR3 runs 19 residues. The CDR3 protein is CASSYEPGTSGGSYNEQFF. The CDR3 DNA is TGTGCCAGCAGTTACGAGCCCGGGACTAGCGGGGGGAGCTACAATGAGCAGTTCTTC.

The chain combines TRBV5-1 with TRBJ2-6; 7 bases align to TRBD1. V shed 4 bases and J 0 bases; nucleotides not matched to a gene: 1. The CDR3 loop spans 15 amino acids. CDR1 is SGHRS, CDR2 YFSETQ, per germline. DNA of the CDR3: TGCGCCAGCAGCGGGACAGTCTCTGGGGCCAACGTCCTGACTTTC. Amino acid sequence: CASSGTVSGANVLTF.

CDR3 nucleotide sequence: TGCAGCGTTGAGTGGACTCCGTACCAAGAGACCCAGTACTTC. Its translation: CSVEWTPYQETQYF. The chain carries TRBV29-1 and TRBJ2-5, with D possibly being TRBD2 (5 bases). CDR1 and CDR2 from the germline V gene are SQVTM and ANQGSEA. V dropped 3 bases and J dropped 0 bases, with 11 bases sitting between them. The CDR3 loop spans 14 amino acids.

V usage is TRBV6-1 and J usage is TRBJ1-4; 7 bases line up with TRBD1. With 6 bases clipped from V and 4 bases from J, the junction kept 5 bases outside the gene matches. This CDR3 is built from 14 residues. CDR1 is MNHNS and CDR2 is SASEGT in the germline V gene. The CDR3 DNA reads TGTGCCAGCAGGACAGGGTTTCTTAATGAAAAACTGTTTTTT. It yields the protein CASRTGFLNEKLFF.

This clonotype occurred a few times. V gene TRBV12-3 or TRBV12-4 combines with J gene TRBJ1-1, with D possibly TRBD1 on 5 matching bases. Between the trimmed V and J ends, which lost 7 bases and 4 bases, there was a span of 13 bases. CDR3 length equals 13 residues. The CDR3 nucleotides are TGTGCCAGCACCAGGGCAGGGTCCACTGAAGCTTTCTTT. Encoded protein: CASTRAGSTEAFF.

The J gene is TRBJ2-5, the V gene TRBV5-1; 9 nucleotides agree with TRBD1. Trimming at V came to 0 bases and at J to 4 bases, leaving 10 bases not matched to a gene. The CDR3 has 17 residues. CDR1 is SGHRS, CDR2 YFSETQ, per germline. The CDR3 bases are TGCGCCAGCAGCTTGGGACGCCGGGACAGGGTCGGAGAGACCCAGTACTTC. Protein product: CASSLGRRDRVGETQYF.

This chain connects TRBV9 to TRBJ1-2; D not certain. Trimming stripped 0 bases from V and 4 bases from J, with 10 bases between. The CDR3 has 14 residues. Germline-derived CDR1 and CDR2 are SGDLS and YYNGEE. This chain's CDR3 is CASSVDQTSYGYTF. The CDR3 coding sequence is TGTGCCAGCAGCGTAGATCAGACGAGCTATGGCTACACCTTC.

The chain carries TRBV6-2 or TRBV6-3 and TRBJ1-5; no clear D gene. The germline gives CDR1 MNHEY, CDR2 SVGEGT. The V and J ends lost 10 bases and 10 bases respectively, with 17 bases between them. The CDR3 spans 12 residues. The CDR3 loop reads CATGEPVRPQHF. CDR3 DNA: TGTGCCACCGGGGAGCCCGTCCGTCCCCAGCATTTT.

The rearrangement uses TRBV20-1 and TRBJ2-1; D might be TRBD1 (6 bases). Germline CDR1 is DFQATT and CDR2 is SNEGSKA (reference sequence). The CDR3 sequence is 15 residues long. V dropped 1 base and J dropped 4 bases, with 14 bases sitting between them. The CDR3 protein is CSARVPGQKYNEQFF. In DNA form, the CDR3 reads TGCAGTGCTAGAGTTCCAGGACAGAAATACAATGAGCAGTTCTTC.